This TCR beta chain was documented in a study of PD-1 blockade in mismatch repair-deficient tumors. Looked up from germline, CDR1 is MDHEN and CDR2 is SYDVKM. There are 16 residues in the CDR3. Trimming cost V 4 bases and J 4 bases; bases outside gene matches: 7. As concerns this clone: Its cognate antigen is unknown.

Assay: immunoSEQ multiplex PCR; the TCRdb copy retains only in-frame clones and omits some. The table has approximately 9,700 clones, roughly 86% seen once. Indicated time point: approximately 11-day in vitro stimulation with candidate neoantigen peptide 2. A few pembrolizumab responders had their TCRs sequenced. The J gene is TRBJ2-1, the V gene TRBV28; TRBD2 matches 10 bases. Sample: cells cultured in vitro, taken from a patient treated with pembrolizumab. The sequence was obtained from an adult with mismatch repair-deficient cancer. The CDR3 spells CASSSPGTSAYNEQFF. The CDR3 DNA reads TGTGCCAGCAGTTCCCCCGGGACTAGCGCATACAATGAGCAGTTCTTC.